This TCR beta chain was recorded in a study of Graves' ophthalmopathy and Graves' hyperthyroidism. Study-wide findings and caveats: Between ophthalmopathy and stable hyperthyroidism, a 13-signature model drew a separation with roughly 88% sensitivity and just under 83% specificity. The model predicted progression of ophthalmopathy with a sensitivity of about 68%, and its specificity was around 72%. Blood was where most expanded thyroid clonotypes above 0.001 frequency also turned up.

TCR beta CDR3 amplification used RNA transcripts. After a first-round RT-PCR with HTBI primers, a second-round multiplex PCR was run. TCRdb re-derived calls from the multiplex PCR reads in MiXCR, one entry per CDR3 protein. This table has 200,000 to 250,000 distinct CDR3 sequences, roughly a fifth appearing once. The CDR3 is 17 residues long. The V gene lost 6 bases and the J gene lost 3 bases, with 21 bases spanning the gap. Germline CDR1 and CDR2: SEHNR and FQNEAQ (reference sequence). This clonotype was recorded many times. The antigen is undetermined. Ophthalmopathic donors had moderate-to-severe activity, CAS ≥3 and NOSPECS ≥4, with disease that had lasted under 3 months.

V and J are TRBV7-9 and TRBJ1-5; maybe TRBD1 (6 bases). The receptor comes from a woman aged 50 to 60 with Graves' ophthalmopathy. Sequencing used peripheral blood. As DNA, the CDR3 is TGTGCCAGCAGTCAAAATGGTAGGGGGGCGGACAATCAGCCCCAGCATTTT. This encodes CASSQNGRGADNQPQHF.